This note documents a single T cell receptor (beta chain) sequence. Antigen specificity is unknown. This sample was included in a study of early T cells in non-severe SARS-CoV-2 infection. Study-wide context: Bulk RNA taken from unsorted whole blood was sequenced, leaving chains unpaired.

V was cut by 6 bases and J by 2 bases, with 14 bases left in between. The CDR3 length is 14 residues. CDR1 MDHEN and CDR2 SYDVKM come from the germline V gene. TCRdb fed the 5' RACE reads into MiXCR, producing one record per CDR3 protein. The data show more than 20,000 distinct CDR3 sequences, with around 4.2% seen just once and 3.5% to 5% held by the top ten. Findings and limits, study-wide: The study's VDJdb matching favored anti-spike CD8 responses and missed private and CD4 specificities.

This receptor was identified in an adult who was a healthcare worker with PCR-confirmed SARS-CoV-2 infection or an uninfected control (not recorded which). Input material: whole blood. The chain couples TRBV28 to TRBJ2-7; D may be TRBD2 (6 bases). The CDR3 sequence: CASSPAGGAYEQYF. The CDR3 region has the DNA TGTGCCAGCAGCCCCGCCGGGGGAGCCTACGAGCAGTACTTC. Filled out from reference TRBV28 and TRBJ2-7, the complete variable domain reads DVKVTQSSRYLVKRTGEKVFLECVQDMDHENMFWYRQDPGLGLRLIYFSYDVKMKEKGDIPEGYSVSREKKERFSLILESASTNQTSMYLCASSPAGGAYEQYFGPGTRLTVT.